The entry below gives a single TCR beta chain sequence along with its context. Antigen: not known. This specimen belongs to a study of T cells after yellow fever vaccination. Looking at the study overall: SMART-Seq v4 Ultra Low Input prepared libraries from low-cell fractions.

The CDR3 is 15 residues long. From germline, CDR1 is KGHSH and CDR2 LQKENI. Trimming took off 0 bases at V and 4 bases at J, with 10 bases between the two ends. Study results and caveats: Contaminating bulk clonotypes could be abundant in FACS-sorted repertoires. Post-booster samples contained most primary-vaccination clones (more than 95% CD4, about 90% CD8).

MiXCR, applied by TCRdb to the 5' RACE reads, yields one record per CDR3 protein. This table holds about 340,000 distinct CDR3 sequences, 7.5% to 9% found once. The V and J genes are TRBV18 and TRBJ1-3; D gene unclear. The sequencing here drew on PBMCs, taken on the day of the first yellow fever vaccination. The clonotype originates from a man between 18 and 29 years old who received the YFV17D yellow fever vaccine. This CDR3 is CASSPPTTRGNTIYF. CDR3 nucleotides: TGTGCCAGCTCACCACCGACCACGCGGGGAAACACCATATATTTT.